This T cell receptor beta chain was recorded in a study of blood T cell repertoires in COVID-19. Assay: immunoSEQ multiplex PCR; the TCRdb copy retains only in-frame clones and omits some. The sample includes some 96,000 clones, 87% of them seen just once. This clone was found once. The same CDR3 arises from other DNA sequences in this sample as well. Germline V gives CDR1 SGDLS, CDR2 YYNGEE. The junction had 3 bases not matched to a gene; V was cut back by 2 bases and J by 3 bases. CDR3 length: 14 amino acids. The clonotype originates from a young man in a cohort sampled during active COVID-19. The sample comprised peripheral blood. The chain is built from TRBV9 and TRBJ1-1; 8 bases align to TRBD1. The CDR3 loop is CASSVLTGDTEAFF. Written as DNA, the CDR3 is TGTGCCAGCAGCGTCTTGACAGGGGACACTGAAGCTTTCTTT.